Reported below is one T cell receptor beta chain. This record comes from a study of blood T cell repertoires in COVID-19. Germline-derived CDR1 and CDR2 are SGHRS and YFSETQ. Losses at the gene ends were 1 base for V and 3 bases for J; bases not matched to a gene: 0. This CDR3 has 13 amino acids. Method: immunoSEQ multiplex PCR; TCRdb's copy keeps in-frame clones and lacks some. The sample lists 55,000 to 65,000 clones, about 83% occurring once. Material: peripheral blood. This sequence originates from an elderly woman with acute or convalescent COVID-19. This chain connects TRBV5-1 to TRBJ2-7, with 8 bases aligning to TRBD2. For the CDR3, the DNA is TGCGCCAGCAGCTTGACTAGCGGCTACGAGCAGTACTTC. Protein: CASSLTSGYEQYF.